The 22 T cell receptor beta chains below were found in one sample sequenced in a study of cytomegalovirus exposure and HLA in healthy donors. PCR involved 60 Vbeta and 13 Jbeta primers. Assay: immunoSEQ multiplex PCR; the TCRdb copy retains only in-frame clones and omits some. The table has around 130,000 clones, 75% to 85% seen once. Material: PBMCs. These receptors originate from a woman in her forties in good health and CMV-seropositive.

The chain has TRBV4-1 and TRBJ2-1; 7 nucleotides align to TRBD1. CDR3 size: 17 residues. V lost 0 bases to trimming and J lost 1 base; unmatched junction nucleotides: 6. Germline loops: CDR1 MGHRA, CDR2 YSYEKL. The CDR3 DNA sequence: TGCGCCAGCAGCCAAGAAAGACAGGGAAATTCCTACAATGAGCAGTTCTTC. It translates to CASSQERQGNSYNEQFF.

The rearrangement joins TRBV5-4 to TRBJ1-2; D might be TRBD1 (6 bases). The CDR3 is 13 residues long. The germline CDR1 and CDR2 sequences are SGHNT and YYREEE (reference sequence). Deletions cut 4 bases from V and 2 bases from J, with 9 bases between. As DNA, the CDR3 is TGTGCCAGCAGCCCGGACAGCAACTATGGCTACACCTTC. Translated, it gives CASSPDSNYGYTF.

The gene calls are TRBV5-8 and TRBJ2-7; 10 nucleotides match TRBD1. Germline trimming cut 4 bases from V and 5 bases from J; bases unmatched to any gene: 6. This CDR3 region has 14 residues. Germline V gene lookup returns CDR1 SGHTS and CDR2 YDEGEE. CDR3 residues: CASSPGQGVHEQYF. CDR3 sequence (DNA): TGTGCCAGCAGCCCTGGACAGGGGGTTCACGAGCAGTACTTC.

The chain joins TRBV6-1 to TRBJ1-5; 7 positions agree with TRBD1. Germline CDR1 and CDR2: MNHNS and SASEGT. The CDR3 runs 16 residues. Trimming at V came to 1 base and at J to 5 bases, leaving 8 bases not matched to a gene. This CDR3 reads CASSEEGAGEYQPQHF. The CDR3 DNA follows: TGTGCCAGCAGTGAAGAGGGGGCAGGGGAGTATCAGCCCCAGCATTTT.

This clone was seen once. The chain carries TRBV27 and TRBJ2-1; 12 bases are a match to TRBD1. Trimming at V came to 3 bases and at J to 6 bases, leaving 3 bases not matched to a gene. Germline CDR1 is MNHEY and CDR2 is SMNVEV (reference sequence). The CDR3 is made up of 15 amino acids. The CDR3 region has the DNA TGTGCCAGCAGTTTCGGGACAGGGGGCTTCAATGAGCAGTTCTTC. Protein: CASSFGTGGFNEQFF.

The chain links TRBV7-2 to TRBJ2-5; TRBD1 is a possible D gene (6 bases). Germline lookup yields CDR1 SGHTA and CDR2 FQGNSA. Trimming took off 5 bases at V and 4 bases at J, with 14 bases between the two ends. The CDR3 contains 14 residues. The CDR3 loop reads CASSPDRLRETQYF. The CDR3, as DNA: TGTGCCAGCAGCCCAGACAGGTTAAGAGAGACCCAGTACTTC.

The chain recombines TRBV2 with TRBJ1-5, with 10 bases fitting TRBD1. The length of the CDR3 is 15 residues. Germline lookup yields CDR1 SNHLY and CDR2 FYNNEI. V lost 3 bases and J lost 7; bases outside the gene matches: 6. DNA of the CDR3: TGTGCCAGCAGTGACGGGACAGGGGTTTGGCAGCCCCAGCATTTT. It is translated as CASSDGTGVWQPQHF.

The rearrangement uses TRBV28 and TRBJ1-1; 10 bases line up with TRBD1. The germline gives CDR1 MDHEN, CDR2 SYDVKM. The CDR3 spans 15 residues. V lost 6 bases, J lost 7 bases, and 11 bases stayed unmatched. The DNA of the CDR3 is TGTGCCAGCAGGGGGACAGGGGTTAAGGGAGGTGAAGCTTTCTTT. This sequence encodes CASRGTGVKGGEAFF.

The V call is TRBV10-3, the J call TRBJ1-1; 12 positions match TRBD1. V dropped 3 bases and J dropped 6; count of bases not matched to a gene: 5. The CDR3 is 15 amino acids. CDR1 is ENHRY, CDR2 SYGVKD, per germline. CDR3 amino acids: CAISEGTGGLAEAFF. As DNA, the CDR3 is TGTGCCATCAGTGAAGGGACAGGGGGCTTGGCTGAAGCTTTCTTT.

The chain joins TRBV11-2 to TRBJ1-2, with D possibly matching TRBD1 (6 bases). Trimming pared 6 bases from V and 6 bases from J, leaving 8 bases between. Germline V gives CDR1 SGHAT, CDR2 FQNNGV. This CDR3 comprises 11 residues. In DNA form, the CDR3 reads TGTGCCAGCAGAAAGGGGGATGGCTACACCTTC. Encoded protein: CASRKGDGYTF.

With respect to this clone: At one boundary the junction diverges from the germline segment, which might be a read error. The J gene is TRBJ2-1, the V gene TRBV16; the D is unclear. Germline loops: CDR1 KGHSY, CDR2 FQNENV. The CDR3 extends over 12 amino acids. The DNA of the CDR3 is TGTGCCAGCAGCCACTCCGACAATGAGCAGTTCTTC. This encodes CASSHSDNEQFF.

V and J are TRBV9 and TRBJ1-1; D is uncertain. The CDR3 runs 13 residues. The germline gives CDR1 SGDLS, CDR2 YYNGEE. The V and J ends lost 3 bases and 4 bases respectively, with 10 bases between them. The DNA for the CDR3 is TGTGCCAGCAGCGCCCAGGCTGGCACTGAAGCTTTCTTT. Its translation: CASSAQAGTEAFF.

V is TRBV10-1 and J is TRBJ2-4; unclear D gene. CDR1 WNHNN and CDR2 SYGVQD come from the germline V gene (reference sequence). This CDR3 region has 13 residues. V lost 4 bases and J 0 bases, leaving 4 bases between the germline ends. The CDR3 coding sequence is TGCGCCAGCAGTGGGCTAGCCAAAAACATTCAGTACTTC. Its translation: CASSGLAKNIQYF.

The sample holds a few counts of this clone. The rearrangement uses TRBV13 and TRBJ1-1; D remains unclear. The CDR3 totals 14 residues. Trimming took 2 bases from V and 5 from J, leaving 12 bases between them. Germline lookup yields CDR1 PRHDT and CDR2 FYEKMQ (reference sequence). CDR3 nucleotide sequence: TGTGCCAGCAGCTTACGTGCAGGAGGGACTGAAGCTTTCTTT. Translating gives CASSLRAGGTEAFF.

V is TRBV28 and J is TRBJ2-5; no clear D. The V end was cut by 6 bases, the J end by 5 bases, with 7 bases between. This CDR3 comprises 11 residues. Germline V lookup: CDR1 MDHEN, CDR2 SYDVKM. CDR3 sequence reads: CASSPDETQYF. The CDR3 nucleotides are TGTGCCAGCAGCCCAGATGAGACCCAGTACTTC.

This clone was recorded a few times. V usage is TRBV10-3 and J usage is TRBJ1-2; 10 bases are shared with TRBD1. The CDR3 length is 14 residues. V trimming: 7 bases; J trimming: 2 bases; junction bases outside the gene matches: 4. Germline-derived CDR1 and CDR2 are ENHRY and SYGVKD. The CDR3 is CAINRQGANYGYTF. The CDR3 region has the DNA TGTGCCATCAACCGACAGGGGGCGAACTATGGCTACACCTTC.

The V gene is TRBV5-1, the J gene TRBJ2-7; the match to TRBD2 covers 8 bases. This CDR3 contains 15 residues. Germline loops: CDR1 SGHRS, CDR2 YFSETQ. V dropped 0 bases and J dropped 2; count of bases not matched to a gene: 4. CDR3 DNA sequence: TGCGCCAGCAGCTTGGAAGCGGGAGCGGCCTACGAGCAGTACTTC. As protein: CASSLEAGAAYEQYF.

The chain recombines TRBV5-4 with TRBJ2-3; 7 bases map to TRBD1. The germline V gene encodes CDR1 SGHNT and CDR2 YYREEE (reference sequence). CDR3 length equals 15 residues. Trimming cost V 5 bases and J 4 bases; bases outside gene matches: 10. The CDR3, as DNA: TGTGCCAGCAGGGGTACAGGGGCCTCCCCAGATACGCAGTATTTT. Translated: CASRGTGASPDTQYF. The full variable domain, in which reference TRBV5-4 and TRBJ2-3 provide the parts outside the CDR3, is ETGVTQSPTHLIKTRGQQVTLRCSSQSGHNTVSWYQQALGQGPQFIFQYYREEENGRGNFPPRFSGLQFPNYSSELNVNALELDDSALYLCASRGTGASPDTQYFGPGTRLTVL.

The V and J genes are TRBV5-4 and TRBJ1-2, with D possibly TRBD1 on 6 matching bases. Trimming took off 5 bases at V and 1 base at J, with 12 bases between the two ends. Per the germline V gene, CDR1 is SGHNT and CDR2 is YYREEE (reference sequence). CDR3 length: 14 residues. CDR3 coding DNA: TGTGCCAGCAGGGGGGGGCCGATTAACTATGGCTACACCTTC. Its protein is CASRGGPINYGYTF.

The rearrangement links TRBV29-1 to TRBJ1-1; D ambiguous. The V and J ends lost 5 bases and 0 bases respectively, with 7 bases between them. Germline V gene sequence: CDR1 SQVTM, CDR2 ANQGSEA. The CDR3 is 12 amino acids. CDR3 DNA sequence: TGCAGCGTTCAACATATGAACACTGAAGCTTTCTTT. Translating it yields CSVQHMNTEAFF.

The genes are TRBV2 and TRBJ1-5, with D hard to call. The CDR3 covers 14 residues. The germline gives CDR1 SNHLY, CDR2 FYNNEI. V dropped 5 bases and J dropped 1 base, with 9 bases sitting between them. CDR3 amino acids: CASSRMESNQPQHF. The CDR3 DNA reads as TGTGCCAGCAGTCGAATGGAGAGCAATCAGCCCCAGCATTTT.

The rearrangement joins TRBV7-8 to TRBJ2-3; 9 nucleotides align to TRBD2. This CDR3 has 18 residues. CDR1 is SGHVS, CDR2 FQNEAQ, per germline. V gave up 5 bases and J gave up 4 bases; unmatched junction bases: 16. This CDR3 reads CASSPRGVAGADSDTQYF. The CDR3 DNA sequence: TGTGCCAGCAGCCCTAGGGGTGTAGCGGGGGCGGATTCAGATACGCAGTATTTT.